This T cell receptor beta chain derives from a study of shared T cell receptors in the human thymus. Here immunoSEQ multiplex PCR was the method, and the copy in TCRdb shows in-frame clones only, minus some. The repertoire holds 720,000 or so clones, with 80% to 90% as singletons. The V gene's germline CDR1 is LGHNA and CDR2 YSLEER. The CDR3 contains 13 residues. Trimming cost V 8 bases and J 6 bases, with 16 bases left between them. This sample was shared with a second study, whose subject was human thymus T cells.

This sequence was found in a girl less than two years old with a congenital heart defect. Input material: thymocytes. The chain recombines TRBV4-3 with TRBJ1-1, with D possibly TRBD1 on 5 matching bases. This CDR3 reads CASRVQGGSEAFF. DNA of the CDR3: TGCGCCAGCCGAGTGCAGGGTGGATCTGAAGCTTTCTTT.